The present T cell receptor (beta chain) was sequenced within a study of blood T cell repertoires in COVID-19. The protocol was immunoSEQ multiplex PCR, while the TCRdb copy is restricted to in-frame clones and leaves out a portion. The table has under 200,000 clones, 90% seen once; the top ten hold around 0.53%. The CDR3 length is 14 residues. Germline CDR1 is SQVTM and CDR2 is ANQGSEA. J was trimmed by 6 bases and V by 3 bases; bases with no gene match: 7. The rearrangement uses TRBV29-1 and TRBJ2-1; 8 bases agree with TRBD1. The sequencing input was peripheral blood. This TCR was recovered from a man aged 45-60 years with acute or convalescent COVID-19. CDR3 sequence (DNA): TGCAGCGTTGATGGGGACAGGTTCATCAATGAGCAGTTCTTC. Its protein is CSVDGDRFINEQFF.